This TCR beta chain originates from a study of T cells after yellow fever vaccination. Study as a whole: Investigators used CD3, CD45RA, CCR7 and CD95 to sort the EM, EMRA, CM and Tscm memory subsets. It was SMART-Seq v4 Ultra Low Input that prepared the fractions with low cell numbers. Regarding the study as a whole: Detection of almost all vaccine-responding clonotypes in sorted memory subsets failed on day 0.

For TCR, cDNA came from 5'RACE template switching, which added a universal primer site and UMIs. TCRdb reprocessed the 5' RACE reads with MiXCR, giving one entry per CDR3 protein. The table records about 14,000 distinct CDR3 sequences, approximately 6.8% of them present only once. The CDR3 contains 16 residues. Germline V gene sequence: CDR1 SGHNT, CDR2 YYREEE (reference sequence). V dropped 3 bases and J dropped 0; count of bases not matched to a gene: 9. This clonotype was found many times. The input for sequencing was PBMCs, either bulk or a sorted T-cell subset (CD4+, CD8+, memory, or dextramer-sorted; not recorded which), taken on the day of the yellow fever booster vaccination. This TCR was sampled from a man between 18 and 29 years old who received the YFV17D yellow fever vaccine. The chain joins TRBV5-4 to TRBJ2-7; TRBD2 aligns across 7 bases. The CDR3 sequence is CASSSGGTRSSYEQYF. In DNA, the CDR3 is TGTGCCAGCAGCTCGGGGGGTACCAGGAGCTCCTACGAGCAGTACTTC.